Listed here is a single T cell receptor (beta chain). This sample was included in a study of a mutant IDH1 vaccine in newly diagnosed glioma. Overall study context: Every participant had undergone radiotherapy, temozolomide, or both before, and most underwent both.

Time point in this sample: baseline, week 1 (first vaccination visit). As to treatment: pre-vaccination baseline after standard-of-care therapy. Every donor had a new WHO grade 3 or 4 astrocytoma that was IDH1-mutant, with loss of nuclear ATRX. V was trimmed by 4 bases and J by 6 bases, leaving 19 bases between them. Germline CDR1 reads SGHRS; CDR2 reads YFSETQ. The CDR3 is made up of 16 amino acids. The protocol was immunoSEQ multiplex PCR, while the TCRdb copy is restricted to in-frame clones and leaves out a portion. Among 60,000 to 75,000 clones listed, more than 65% were seen once. This sequence originates from a man aged 50 or older with glioma. The chain uses TRBV5-1 and TRBJ1-4; D unresolved. The input for sequencing was PBMCs, taken from a glioma patient treated with radiotherapy, temozolomide or both. The DNA of the CDR3 is TGCGCCAGCAGCGCGGCAGGTAGGGCGACGGATGAAAAACTGTTTTTT. Translating it yields CASSAAGRATDEKLFF.